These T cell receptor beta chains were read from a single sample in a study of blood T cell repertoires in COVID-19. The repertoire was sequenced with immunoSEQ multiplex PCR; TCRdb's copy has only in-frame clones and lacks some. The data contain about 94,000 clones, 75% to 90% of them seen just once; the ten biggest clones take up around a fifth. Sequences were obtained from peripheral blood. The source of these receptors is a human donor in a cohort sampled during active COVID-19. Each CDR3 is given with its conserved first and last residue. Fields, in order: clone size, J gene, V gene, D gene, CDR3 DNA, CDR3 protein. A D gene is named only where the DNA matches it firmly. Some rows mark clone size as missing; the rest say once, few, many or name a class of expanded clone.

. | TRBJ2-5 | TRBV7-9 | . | TGTGCCAGCAGCCCCCTCAGAGAGACCCAGTACTTC | CASSPLRETQYF
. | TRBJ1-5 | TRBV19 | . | TGTGCCAGTAGGCGGGGGGGGCGTCAGCCCCAGCATTTT | CASRRGGRQPQHF
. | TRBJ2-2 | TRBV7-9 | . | TGTGCCAGCAAGGGAGAGACGAACACCGGGGAGCTGTTTTTT | CASKGETNTGELFF
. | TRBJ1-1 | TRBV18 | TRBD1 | TGTGCCAGCTCACCCTCCCGGGACAGGGTGTCTGAAGCTTTCTTT | CASSPSRDRVSEAFF
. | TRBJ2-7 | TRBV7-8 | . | TGTGCCAGCAGCTCCCGGAGTCACTCCTACGAGCAGTACTTC | CASSSRSHSYEQYF
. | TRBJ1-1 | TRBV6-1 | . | TGTGCCAGCAGTGATCGGGGGGCACGGACTGAAGCTTTCTTT | CASSDRGARTEAFF
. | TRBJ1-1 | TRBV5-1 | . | TGCGCCAGCAGCTTAGACGGACACAACACTGAAGCTTTCTTT | CASSLDGHNTEAFF
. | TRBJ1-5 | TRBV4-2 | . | TGTGCCAGCAGCCAAGAGAAAGGACAGTTGAATCAGCCCCAGCATTTT | CASSQEKGQLNQPQHF
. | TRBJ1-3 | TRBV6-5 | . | TGTGCCAGCAGTTACGCGGCGAGCTCTGGAAACACCATATATTTT | CASSYAASSGNTIYF
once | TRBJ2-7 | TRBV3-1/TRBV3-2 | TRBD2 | TGTGCCAGCAGCCAGGGACTAGCGGGAGTAACTGAGCAGTACTTC | CASSQGLAGVTEQYF
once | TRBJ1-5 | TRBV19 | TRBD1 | TGTGCCAGTAGCCGGGACAGGGGTGGGCAGCCCCAGCATTTT | CASSRDRGGQPQHF
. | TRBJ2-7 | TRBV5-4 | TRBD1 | TGTGCCAGCAGCTTGGCCGGGACAGGGTCCCACGAGCAGTACTTC | CASSLAGTGSHEQYF